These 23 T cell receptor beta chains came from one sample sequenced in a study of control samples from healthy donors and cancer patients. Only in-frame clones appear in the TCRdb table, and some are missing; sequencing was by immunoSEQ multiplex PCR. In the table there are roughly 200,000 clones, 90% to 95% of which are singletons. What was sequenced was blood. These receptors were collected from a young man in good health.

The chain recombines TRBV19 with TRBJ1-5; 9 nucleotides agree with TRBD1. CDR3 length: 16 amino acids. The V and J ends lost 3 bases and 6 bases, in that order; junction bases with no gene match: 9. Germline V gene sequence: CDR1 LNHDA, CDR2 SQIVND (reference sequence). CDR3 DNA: TGTGCCAGTAGTATCTCAACCGGGACAGGGTTTCAGCCCCAGCATTTT. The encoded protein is CASSISTGTGFQPQHF. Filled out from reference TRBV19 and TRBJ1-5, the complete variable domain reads DGGITQSPKYLFRKEGQNVTLSCEQNLNHDAMYWYRQDPGQGLRLIYYSQIVNDFQKGDIAEGYSVSREKKESFPLTVTSAQKNPTAFYLCASSISTGTGFQPQHFGDGTRLSIL.

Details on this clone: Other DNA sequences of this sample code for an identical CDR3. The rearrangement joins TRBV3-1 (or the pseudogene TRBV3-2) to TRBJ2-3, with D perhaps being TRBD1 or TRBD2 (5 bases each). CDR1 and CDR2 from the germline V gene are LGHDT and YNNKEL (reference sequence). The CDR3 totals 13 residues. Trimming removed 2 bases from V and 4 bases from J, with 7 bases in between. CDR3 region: CASSQRGADTQYF. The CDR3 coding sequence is TGTGCCAGCAGCCAAAGGGGAGCAGATACGCAGTATTTT.

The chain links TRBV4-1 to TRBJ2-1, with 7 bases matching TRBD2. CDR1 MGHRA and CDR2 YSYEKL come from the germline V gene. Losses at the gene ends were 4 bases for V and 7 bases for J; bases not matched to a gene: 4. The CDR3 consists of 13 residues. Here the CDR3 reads CASSRDYSNEQFF. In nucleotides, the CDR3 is TGCGCCAGCAGCCGGGACTATTCAAATGAGCAGTTCTTC.

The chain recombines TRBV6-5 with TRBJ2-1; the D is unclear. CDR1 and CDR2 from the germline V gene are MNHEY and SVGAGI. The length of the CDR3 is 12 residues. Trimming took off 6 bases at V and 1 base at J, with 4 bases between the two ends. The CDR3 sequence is CASRRSYNEQFF. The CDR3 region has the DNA TGTGCCAGCAGAAGGTCCTACAATGAGCAGTTCTTC.

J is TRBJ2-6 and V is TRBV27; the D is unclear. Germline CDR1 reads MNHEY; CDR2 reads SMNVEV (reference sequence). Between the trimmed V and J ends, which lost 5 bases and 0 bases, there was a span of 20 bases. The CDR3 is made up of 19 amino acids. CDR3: CASSAKFGQRSSGANVLTF. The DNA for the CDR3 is TGTGCCAGCAGTGCCAAATTTGGGCAGAGGAGCTCTGGGGCCAACGTCCTGACTTTC.

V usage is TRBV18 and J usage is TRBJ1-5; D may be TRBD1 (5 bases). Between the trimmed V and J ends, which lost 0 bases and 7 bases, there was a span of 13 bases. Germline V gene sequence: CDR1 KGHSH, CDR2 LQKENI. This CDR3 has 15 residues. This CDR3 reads CASSPPGGKGQPQHF. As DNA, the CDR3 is TGTGCCAGCTCACCACCGGGGGGTAAGGGGCAGCCCCAGCATTTT.

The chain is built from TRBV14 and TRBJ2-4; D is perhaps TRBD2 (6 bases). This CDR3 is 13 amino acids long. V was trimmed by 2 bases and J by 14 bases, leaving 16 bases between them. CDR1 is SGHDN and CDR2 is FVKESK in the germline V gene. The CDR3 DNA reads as TGTGCCAGCAGCCAACTCCCCACGGGAGTTAAGTACTTC. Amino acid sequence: CASSQLPTGVKYF.

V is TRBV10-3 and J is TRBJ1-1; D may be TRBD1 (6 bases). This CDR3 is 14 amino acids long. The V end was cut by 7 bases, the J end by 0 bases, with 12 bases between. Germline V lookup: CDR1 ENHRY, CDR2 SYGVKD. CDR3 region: CAIMRGALNTEAFF. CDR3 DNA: TGTGCCATCATGAGGGGGGCACTGAACACTGAAGCTTTCTTT.

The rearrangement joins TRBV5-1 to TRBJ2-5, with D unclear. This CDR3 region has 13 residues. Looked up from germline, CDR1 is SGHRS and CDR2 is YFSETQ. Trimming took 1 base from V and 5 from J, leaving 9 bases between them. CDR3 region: CASSLQDGETQYF. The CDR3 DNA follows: TGCGCCAGCAGCTTGCAGGATGGGGAGACCCAGTACTTC.

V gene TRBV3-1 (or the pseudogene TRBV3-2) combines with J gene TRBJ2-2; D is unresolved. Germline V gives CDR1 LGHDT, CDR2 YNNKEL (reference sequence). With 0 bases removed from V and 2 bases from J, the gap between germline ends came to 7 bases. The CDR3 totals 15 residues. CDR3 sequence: CASSQDDGNTGELFF. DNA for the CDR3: TGTGCCAGCAGCCAAGATGATGGTAACACCGGGGAGCTGTTTTTT.

Here the CDR3 DNA reads TGCGCCAGCAGCGAGGAGGGCTTCTACAATGAGCAGTTCTTC. Translated, it gives CASSEEGFYNEQFF. V gene TRBV5-1 combines with J gene TRBJ2-1, with D possibly being TRBD2 (6 bases). CDR1 is SGHRS, CDR2 YFSETQ, per germline. V was clipped by 4 bases and J by 3 bases, with 11 bases between them. This CDR3 spans 14 amino acids.

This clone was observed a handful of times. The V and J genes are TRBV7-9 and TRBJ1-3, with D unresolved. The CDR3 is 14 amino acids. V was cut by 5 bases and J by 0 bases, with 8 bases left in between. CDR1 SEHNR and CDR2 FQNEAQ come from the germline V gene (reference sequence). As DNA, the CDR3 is TGTGCCAGCAGCCCGGGGAACTCTGGAAACACCATATATTTT. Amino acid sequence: CASSPGNSGNTIYF.

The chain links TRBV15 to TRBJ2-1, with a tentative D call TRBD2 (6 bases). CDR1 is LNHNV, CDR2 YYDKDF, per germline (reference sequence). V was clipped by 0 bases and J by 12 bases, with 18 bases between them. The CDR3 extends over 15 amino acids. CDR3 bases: TGTGCCACCAGCAGAGAGGGTAGCGGAGTAAGGCCGCAGTTCTTC. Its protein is CATSREGSGVRPQFF.

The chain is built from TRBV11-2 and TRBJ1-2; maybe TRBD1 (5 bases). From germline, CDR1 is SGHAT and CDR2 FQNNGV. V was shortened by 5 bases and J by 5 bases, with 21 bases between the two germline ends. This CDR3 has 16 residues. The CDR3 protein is CASSGGARVPYYGYTF. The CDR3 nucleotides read TGTGCCAGCAGCGGAGGGGCACGAGTCCCCTATTATGGCTACACCTTC.

CDR3 nucleotides: TGTGCCAGTAGGCGGTACAGGGGATCGACAGATACGCAGTATTTT. It is translated as CASRRYRGSTDTQYF. This rearrangement joins TRBV19 to TRBJ2-3; 7 bases match TRBD1. The CDR3 loop spans 15 amino acids. After removal of 6 bases from V and 3 bases from J, the junction contained 9 bases not matched to a gene. Per germline, CDR1 LNHDA and CDR2 SQIVND (reference sequence).

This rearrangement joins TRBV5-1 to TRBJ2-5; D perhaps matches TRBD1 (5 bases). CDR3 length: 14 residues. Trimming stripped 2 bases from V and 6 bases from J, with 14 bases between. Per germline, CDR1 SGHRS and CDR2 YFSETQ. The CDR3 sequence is CASSFLKKGKTQYF. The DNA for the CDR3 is TGCGCCAGCAGCTTTCTGAAGAAGGGGAAGACCCAGTACTTC.

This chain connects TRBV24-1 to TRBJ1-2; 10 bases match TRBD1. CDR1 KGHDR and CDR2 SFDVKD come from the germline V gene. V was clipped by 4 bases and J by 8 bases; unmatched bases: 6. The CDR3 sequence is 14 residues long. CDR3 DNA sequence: TGTGCCACCAGTGAATCCCGACAGGGGGCGGGCTACACCTTC. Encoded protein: CATSESRQGAGYTF.

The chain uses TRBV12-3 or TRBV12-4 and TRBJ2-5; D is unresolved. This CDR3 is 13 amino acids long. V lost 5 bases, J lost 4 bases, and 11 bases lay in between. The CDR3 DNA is TGTGCCAGCAGTCCGACCGGATCAGAGACCCAGTACTTC. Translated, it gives CASSPTGSETQYF.

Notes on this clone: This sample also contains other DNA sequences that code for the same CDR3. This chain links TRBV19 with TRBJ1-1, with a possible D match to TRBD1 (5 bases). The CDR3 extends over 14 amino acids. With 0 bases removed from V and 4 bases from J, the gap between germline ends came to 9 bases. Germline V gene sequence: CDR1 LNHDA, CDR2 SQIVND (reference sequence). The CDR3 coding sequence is TGTGCCAGTAGTATAGATCGAGGGACCACTGAAGCTTTCTTT. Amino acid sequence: CASSIDRGTTEAFF.

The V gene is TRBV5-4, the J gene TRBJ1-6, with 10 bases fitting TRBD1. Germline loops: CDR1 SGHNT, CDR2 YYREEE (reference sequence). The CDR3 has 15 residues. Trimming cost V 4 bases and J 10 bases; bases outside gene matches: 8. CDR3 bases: TGTGCCAGCAGCCTCTGGACAGGGGGGGGATCACCCCTCCACTTT. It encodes CASSLWTGGGSPLHF.

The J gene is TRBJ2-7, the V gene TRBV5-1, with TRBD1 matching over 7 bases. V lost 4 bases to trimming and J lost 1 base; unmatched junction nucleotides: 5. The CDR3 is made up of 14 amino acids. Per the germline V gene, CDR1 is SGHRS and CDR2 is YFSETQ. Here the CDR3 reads CASSLGTASYEQYF. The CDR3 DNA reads TGCGCCAGCAGCCTAGGGACAGCTTCCTACGAGCAGTACTTC.

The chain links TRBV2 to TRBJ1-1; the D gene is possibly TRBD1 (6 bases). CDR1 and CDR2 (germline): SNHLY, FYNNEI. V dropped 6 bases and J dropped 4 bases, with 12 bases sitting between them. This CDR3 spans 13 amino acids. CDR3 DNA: TGTGCCAGCAGGGGGGAGGGGGGCACTGAAGCTTTCTTT. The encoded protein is CASRGEGGTEAFF. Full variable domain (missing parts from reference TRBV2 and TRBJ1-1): EPEVTQTPSHQVTQMGQEVILRCVPISNHLYFYWYRQILGQKVEFLVSFYNNEISEKSEIFDDQFSVERPDGSNFTLKIRSTKLEDSAMYFCASRGEGGTEAFFGQGTRLTVV.

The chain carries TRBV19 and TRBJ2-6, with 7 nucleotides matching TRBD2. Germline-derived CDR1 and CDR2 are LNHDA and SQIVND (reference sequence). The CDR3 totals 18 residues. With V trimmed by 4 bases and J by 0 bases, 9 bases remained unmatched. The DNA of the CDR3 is TGTGCCAGTAGTACAAAGCGGGGTCGGTACTCTGGGGCCAACGTCCTGACTTTC. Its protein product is CASSTKRGRYSGANVLTF.